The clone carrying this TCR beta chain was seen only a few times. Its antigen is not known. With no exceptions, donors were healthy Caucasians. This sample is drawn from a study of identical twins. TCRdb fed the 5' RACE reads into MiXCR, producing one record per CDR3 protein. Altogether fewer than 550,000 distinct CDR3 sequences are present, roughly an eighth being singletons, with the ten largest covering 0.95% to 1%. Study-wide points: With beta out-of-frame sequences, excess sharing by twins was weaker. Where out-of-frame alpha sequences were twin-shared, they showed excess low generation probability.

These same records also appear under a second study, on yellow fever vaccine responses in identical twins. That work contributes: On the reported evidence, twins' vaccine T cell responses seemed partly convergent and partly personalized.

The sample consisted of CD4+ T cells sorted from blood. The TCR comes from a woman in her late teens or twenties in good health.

The CDR3 loop is CAWSSLAGYNEQFF. CDR3 DNA sequence: TGTGCCTGGAGTTCGCTAGCGGGATACAATGAGCAGTTCTTC. The rearrangement joins TRBV30 to TRBJ2-1; 9 bases agree with TRBD2. The V gene end was trimmed by 2 bases and the J gene end by 4 bases; junction bases not matched to a gene: 3. Looked up from germline, CDR1 is GTSNPN and CDR2 is SVGIG (reference sequence). This CDR3 has 14 residues.